The entry below describes one T cell receptor (beta chain). The antigen remains unidentified. This PCR relied on a set of 60 Vbeta primers and 13 Jbeta primers. Data came from immunoSEQ multiplex PCR; TCRdb stores just in-frame clones and leaves some out. The sample includes tens of thousands of clones. Germline trimming cut 3 bases from V and 6 bases from J; bases unmatched to any gene: 5. Per the germline V gene, CDR1 is SGHRS and CDR2 is YFSETQ. The CDR3 loop spans 14 amino acids. The data were taken from a study of cytomegalovirus exposure and HLA in healthy donors. Study-wide points: Reported findings show TCR beta sequences accurately forecast HLA-A and HLA-B alleles in most subjects. As was reported, the classifier diagnosed cytomegalovirus status with high specificity and sensitivity.

The receptor comes from a woman aged 40 to 50 in good health and CMV-seronegative. The material sequenced was PBMCs. The chain couples TRBV5-1 to TRBJ1-4; 7 positions match TRBD1. This CDR3 reads CASSSAGGHEKLFF. The DNA of the CDR3 is TGCGCCAGCAGCTCGGCAGGGGGACATGAAAAACTGTTTTTT.